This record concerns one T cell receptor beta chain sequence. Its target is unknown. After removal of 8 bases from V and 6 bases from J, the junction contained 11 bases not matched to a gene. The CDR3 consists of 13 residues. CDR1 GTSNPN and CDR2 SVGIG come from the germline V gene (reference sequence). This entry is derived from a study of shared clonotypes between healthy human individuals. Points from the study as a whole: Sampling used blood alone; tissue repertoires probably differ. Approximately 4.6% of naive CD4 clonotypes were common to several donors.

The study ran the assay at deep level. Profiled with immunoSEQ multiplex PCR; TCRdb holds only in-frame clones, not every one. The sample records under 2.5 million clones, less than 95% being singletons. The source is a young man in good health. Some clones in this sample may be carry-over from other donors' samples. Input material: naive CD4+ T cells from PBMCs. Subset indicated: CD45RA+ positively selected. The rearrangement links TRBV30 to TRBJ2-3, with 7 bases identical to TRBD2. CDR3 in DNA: TGTGCCCGGAAAGGGGAGGGCCGGGATACGCAGTATTTT. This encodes CARKGEGRDTQYF.